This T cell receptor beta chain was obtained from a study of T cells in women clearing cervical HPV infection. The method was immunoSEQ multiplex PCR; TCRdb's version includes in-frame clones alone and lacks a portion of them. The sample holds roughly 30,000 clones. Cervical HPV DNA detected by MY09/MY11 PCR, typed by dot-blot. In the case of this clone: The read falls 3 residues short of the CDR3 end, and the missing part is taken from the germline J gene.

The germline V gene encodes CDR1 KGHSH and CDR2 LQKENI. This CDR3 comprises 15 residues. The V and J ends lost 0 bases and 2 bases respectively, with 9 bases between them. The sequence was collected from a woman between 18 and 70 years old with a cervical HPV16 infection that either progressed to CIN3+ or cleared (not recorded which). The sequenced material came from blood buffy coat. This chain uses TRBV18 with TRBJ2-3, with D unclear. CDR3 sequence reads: CASSPPNSITDTQYF. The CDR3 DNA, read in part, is TGTGCCAGCTCACCACCCAATAGTATCACAGATACG.